This T cell receptor (beta chain) was observed in a study of T-cell reconstitution after alpha-beta-depleted transplantation in children. Germline assignment: CDR1 ENHRY and CDR2 SYGVKD. V shed 2 bases and J 4 bases; nucleotides not matched to a gene: 1. The CDR3 extends over 15 amino acids. This clonotype was seen a few times. Using unique molecular identifiers, the investigators prepared the TCRbeta library. TCRdb processed the PCR reads anew with MiXCR; each CDR3 protein has one entry. The repertoire holds some 550,000 distinct CDR3 sequences, with more than 20% as singletons. This TCR was sampled from a boy under three years old who had a stem cell transplant for acute myeloid leukemia, so the T cells may come from the graft donor. The chain combines TRBV10-3 with TRBJ2-7, with 14 bases lining up with TRBD2. This specimen consisted of PBMCs, mostly from graft donor cells, obtained 360 days after TCRalphabeta/CD19-depleted stem cell transplant. CDR3 DNA sequence: TGTGCCATCAGTGAGGGGACTAGCGGGGGATACGAGCAGTACTTC. Protein: CAISEGTSGGYEQYF.